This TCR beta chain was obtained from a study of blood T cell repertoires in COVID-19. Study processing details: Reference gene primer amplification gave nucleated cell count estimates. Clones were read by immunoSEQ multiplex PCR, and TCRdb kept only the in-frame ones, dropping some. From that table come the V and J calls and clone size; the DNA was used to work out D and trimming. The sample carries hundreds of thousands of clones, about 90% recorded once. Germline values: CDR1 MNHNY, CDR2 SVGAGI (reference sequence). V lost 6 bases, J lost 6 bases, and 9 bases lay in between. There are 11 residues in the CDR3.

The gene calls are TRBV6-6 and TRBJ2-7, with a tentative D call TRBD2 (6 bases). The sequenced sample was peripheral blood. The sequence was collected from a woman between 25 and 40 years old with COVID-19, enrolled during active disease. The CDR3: CASSPGSEQYV. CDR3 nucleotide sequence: TGTGCCAGCAGCCCCGGGAGCGAGCAGTACGTC.